A selection of T cell receptor beta chains follows, all from one sample in a study of blood T cell repertoires in COVID-19. The table came from immunoSEQ multiplex PCR; TCRdb's copy has only in-frame clones and leaves some out. The data contain around 380,000 clones, around 87% of them singletons. Material for sequencing was PBMCs or T cells enriched from blood (not recorded which). The receptor source for this set is a man aged 25-45 years who had recovered from COVID-19. CDR3s include the opening cysteine and the closing phenylalanine or tryptophan. The D gene is left open where the match is weak. A clone size is listed for some rows: how often the clone was seen (once, few, many), or a class if it is expanded.

D gene,J gene,clone size,V gene,CDR3 protein,CDR3 DNA
TRBD1,TRBJ1-5,few,TRBV28,CASRIQGSNQPQHF,TGTGCCAGCAGAATACAGGGGAGCAATCAGCCCCAGCATTTT
.,TRBJ1-4,.,TRBV7-2,CASRLRGTTNEKLFF,TGTGCCAGCAGGCTCAGAGGGACAACTAATGAAAAACTGTTTTTT
.,TRBJ2-7,once,TRBV7-2,CASSSGGRVHEQYF,TGTGCCAGCAGCTCAGGAGGCCGGGTCCACGAGCAGTACTTC
.,TRBJ2-6,once,TRBV9,CASAEGPSGANVLTF,TGTGCCAGCGCGGAGGGACCCTCTGGGGCCAACGTCCTGACTTTC
.,TRBJ1-2,.,TRBV3-1/TRBV3-2,CASSQDRSSGVYGYTF,TGTGCCAGCAGCCAAGATAGGTCGTCGGGTGTCTATGGCTACACCTTC
TRBD1,TRBJ1-2,.,TRBV4-2,CASSQSPFGTVDGYTF,TGTGCCAGCAGCCAGTCTCCTTTCGGGACAGTGGATGGCTACACCTTC
.,TRBJ2-1,once,TRBV29-1,CSVEDPVGAVYNEQFF,TGCAGCGTTGAAGATCCGGTGGGGGCAGTCTACAATGAGCAGTTCTTC
.,TRBJ1-1,.,TRBV5-1,CASSLDPTGMNTEAFF,TGCGCCAGCAGCTTAGACCCCACGGGGATGAACACTGAAGCTTTCTTT
.,TRBJ1-2,.,TRBV5-1,CASSSGQGRTNYGYTF,TGCGCCAGCAGCTCGGGACAAGGGCGTACAAACTATGGCTACACCTTC
.,TRBJ1-3,.,TRBV7-8,CASSLGVVTSGNTIYF,TGTGCCAGCAGCTTAGGAGTCGTCACCTCTGGAAACACCATATATTTT
.,TRBJ1-4,.,TRBV30,CAWSSDSQLTNEKLFF,TGTGCCTGGAGTTCGGACAGTCAATTAACTAATGAAAAACTGTTTTTT
.,TRBJ1-4,.,TRBV30,CAWSLGLYGATNEKLFF,TGTGCCTGGAGTCTCGGTTTGTACGGGGCAACTAATGAAAAACTGTTTTTT
TRBD2,TRBJ2-7,.,TRBV30,CAWRPRIAGDRRPEQYF,TGTGCCTGGAGACCGAGGATAGCGGGGGATCGCCGCCCCGAGCAGTACTTC
TRBD1,TRBJ1-2,.,TRBV12-3/TRBV12-4,CASSGQGNGYTF,TGTGCCAGCAGTGGACAGGGGAATGGCTACACCTTC
TRBD2,TRBJ2-7,.,TRBV4-1,CASSQDSGLAGLIYEQYF,TGCGCCAGCAGCCAAGATTCCGGACTAGCGGGGCTCATCTACGAGCAGTACTTC
.,TRBJ1-2,.,TRBV19,CASSIIGNGYTF,TGTGCCAGTAGTATAATCGGGAATGGCTACACCTTC
TRBD2,TRBJ2-1,.,TRBV5-1,CASSLEPGGFYNEQFF,TGCGCCAGCAGCTTGGAGCCGGGGGGATTTTACAATGAGCAGTTCTTC
TRBD1,TRBJ1-2,.,TRBV19,CASRPGQGNYGYTF,TGTGCCAGTAGGCCGGGACAGGGGAACTATGGCTACACCTTC
TRBD2,TRBJ2-5,.,TRBV7-9,CASSFPSGGAETQYF,TGTGCCAGCAGCTTCCCTAGCGGGGGGGCCGAGACCCAGTACTTC
TRBD1,TRBJ1-3,.,TRBV18,CASSQTQGASGNTIYF,TGTGCCAGCTCCCAAACTCAGGGGGCATCAGGAAACACCATATATTTT
.,TRBJ1-5,once,TRBV4-1,CASSQDPTGQPQHF,TGCGCCAGCAGCCAAGACCCGACAGGTCAGCCCCAGCATTTT
.,TRBJ1-4,.,TRBV11-2,CASSSPTGREKLFF,TGTGCCAGCAGCTCCCCAACAGGAAGGGAAAAACTGTTTTTT
.,TRBJ1-2,once,TRBV6-6,CASSYSENYGYTF,TGTGCCAGCAGTTACTCGGAGAACTATGGCTACACCTTC
.,TRBJ1-2,.,TRBV27,CASRQDSFYGYTF,TGTGCCAGCAGGCAGGACAGTTTCTATGGCTACACCTTC
.,TRBJ1-2,once,TRBV7-9,CASSLYQTTGGYTF,TGTGCCAGCAGCTTATACCAAACAACCGGGGGCTACACCTTC
.,TRBJ1-2,.,TRBV7-9,CASSFTGHYPHGYTF,TGTGCCAGCAGCTTCACCGGACACTACCCCCATGGCTACACCTTC
.,TRBJ1-2,.,TRBV6-6,CASSFEAVRGRYTF,TGTGCCAGCAGTTTTGAGGCGGTCAGGGGACGCTACACCTTC
.,TRBJ1-1,.,TRBV4-2,CASLRDTEAFF,TGTGCCAGCCTCCGGGACACTGAAGCTTTCTTT
.,TRBJ1-2,.,TRBV30,CAWGTGGYTF,TGTGCCTGGGGGACCGGGGGCTACACCTTC
.,TRBJ2-7,once,TRBV19,CASSTGLTRGYEQYF,TGTGCCAGTAGTACCGGACTCACACGGGGTTACGAGCAGTACTTC
TRBD1,TRBJ2-1,.,TRBV11-3,CASRLGQGANEQFF,TGTGCCAGCAGGTTGGGACAGGGGGCGAATGAGCAGTTCTTC
TRBD1,TRBJ1-1,.,TRBV7-9,CASSQTGGRTEAFF,TGTGCCAGCAGCCAGACAGGGGGGAGGACTGAAGCTTTCTTT
TRBD1,TRBJ1-5,.,TRBV4-2,CASSQEQGGSNQPQHF,TGTGCCAGCAGCCAAGAACAGGGGGGTAGCAATCAGCCCCAGCATTTT
.,TRBJ1-6,.,TRBV19,CASSVEAGNSPLHF,TGTGCCAGTAGTGTAGAGGCGGGTAATTCACCCCTCCACTTT
.,TRBJ1-2,.,TRBV6-1,CASSENWSLVNYGYTF,TGTGCCAGCAGCGAAAATTGGAGTCTTGTTAACTATGGCTACACCTTC
.,TRBJ2-1,.,TRBV19,CASSMRDTYNEQFF,TGTGCCAGTAGTATGAGGGACACCTACAATGAGCAGTTCTTC
.,TRBJ1-2,few,TRBV9,CASSVFSWAGDGYTF,TGTGCCAGCAGCGTATTCAGTTGGGCAGGGGATGGCTACACCTTC
.,TRBJ2-7,once,TRBV13,CASSTTYDEQYF,TGTGCCAGCAGCACCACCTATGACGAGCAGTACTTC
TRBD2,TRBJ2-5,once,TRBV11-2,CASRGLSETQYF,TGTGCCAGTAGGGGACTATCGGAGACCCAGTACTTC
.,TRBJ1-5,.,TRBV19,CASSSQGYQPQHF,TGTGCCAGTAGTTCACAGGGATATCAGCCCCAGCATTTT
.,TRBJ1-1,.,TRBV4-2,CASSQVQYTEAFF,TGTGCCAGCAGCCAAGTTCAGTACACTGAAGCTTTCTTT
TRBD1,TRBJ2-1,.,TRBV5-1,CASSSTPRTGGRDEQFF,TGCGCCAGCAGCTCAACCCCCCGGACAGGGGGCCGGGATGAGCAGTTCTTC
.,TRBJ1-1,.,TRBV19,CASRQGTTEAFF,TGTGCCAGTAGGCAGGGTACGACTGAAGCTTTCTTT
.,TRBJ1-4,once,TRBV18,CASSPFQGAEKLFF,TGTGCCAGCTCACCGTTCCAAGGGGCTGAAAAACTGTTTTTT
TRBD1,TRBJ1-5,once,TRBV6-5,CASNGRTGSAQPQHF,TGTGCCAGCAATGGTAGGACAGGGTCCGCTCAGCCCCAGCATTTT
.,TRBJ2-7,.,TRBV2,CASSLDRVGGSEQYF,TGTGCCAGCAGTCTTGACAGGGTCGGGGGTAGCGAGCAGTACTTC
.,TRBJ2-2,.,TRBV6-1,CASSEVLSNTGELFF,TGTGCCAGCAGTGAAGTCCTGAGCAACACCGGGGAGCTGTTTTTT
TRBD2,TRBJ2-7,.,TRBV6-5,CASSLRLASGGYEQYF,TGTGCCAGCAGTTTGAGGTTGGCTAGCGGGGGATACGAGCAGTACTTC
TRBD1,TRBJ1-2,.,TRBV19,CASSVSGGKAGYTF,TGTGCCAGTAGTGTGTCAGGGGGGAAGGCTGGCTACACCTTC
.,TRBJ1-5,.,TRBV18,CASSPLAGVSNQPQHF,TGTGCCAGCTCACCCCTGGCGGGGGTTAGCAATCAGCCCCAGCATTTT
.,TRBJ1-5,.,TRBV18,CASSPERPGWGEGPQHF,TGTGCCAGCTCACCCGAGAGACCGGGATGGGGAGAGGGGCCCCAGCATTTT
TRBD1,TRBJ2-7,.,TRBV19,CASRKSETGGIYEQYF,TGTGCCAGTAGGAAATCGGAGACAGGGGGCATCTACGAGCAGTACTTC
TRBD1,TRBJ1-1,.,TRBV9,CASSGSGDRAPNTEAFF,TGTGCCAGCAGCGGATCTGGGGACAGAGCGCCGAACACTGAAGCTTTCTTT
.,TRBJ1-1,.,TRBV6-2/TRBV6-3,CASSYEQGVANTEAFF,TGTGCCAGCAGTTATGAACAGGGAGTAGCTAACACTGAAGCTTTCTTT
.,TRBJ2-7,.,TRBV6-5,CASSYGGREQYF,TGTGCCAGCAGTTACGGGGGCCGCGAGCAGTACTTC